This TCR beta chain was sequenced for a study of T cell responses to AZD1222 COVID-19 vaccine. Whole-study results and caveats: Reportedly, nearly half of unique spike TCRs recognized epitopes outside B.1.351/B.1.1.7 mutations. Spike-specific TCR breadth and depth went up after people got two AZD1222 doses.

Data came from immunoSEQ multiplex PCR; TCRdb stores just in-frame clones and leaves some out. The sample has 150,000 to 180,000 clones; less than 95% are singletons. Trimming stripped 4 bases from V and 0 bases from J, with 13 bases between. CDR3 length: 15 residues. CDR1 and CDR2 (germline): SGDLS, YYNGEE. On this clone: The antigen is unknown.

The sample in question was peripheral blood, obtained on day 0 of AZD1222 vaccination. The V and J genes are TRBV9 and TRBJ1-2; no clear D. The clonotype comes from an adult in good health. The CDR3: CASSNRETSNYGYTF. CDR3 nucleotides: TGTGCCAGCAGCAATCGGGAGACTTCTAACTATGGCTACACCTTC.